Presented here are 9 T cell receptor beta chains from one specimen sequenced in a study of T cell responses to AZD1222 COVID-19 vaccine. Only in-frame clones appear in the TCRdb table, and some are missing; sequencing was by immunoSEQ multiplex PCR. The repertoire has about 88,000 clones, approximately 91% of them found once; the top ten carry 5%. Source: peripheral blood, taken 28 days after the second AZD1222 dose. The receptors were gathered from an adult who received the AZD1222 COVID-19 vaccine.

This rearrangement joins TRBV5-1 to TRBJ2-7; D gene uncertain. Trimming took off 1 base at V and 0 bases at J, with 5 bases between the two ends. Germline V CDR1 and CDR2: SGHRS, YFSETQ. This CDR3 is 13 amino acids long. The CDR3 loop reads CASSLTYSYEQYF. The CDR3 region has the DNA TGCGCCAGCAGCTTGACCTACTCCTACGAGCAGTACTTC.

J is TRBJ1-1 and V is TRBV5-6; TRBD1 might be the D (6 bases). Germline V gene data show CDR1 as SGHDT and CDR2 as YYEEEE. This CDR3 has 18 residues. Trimming took 0 bases from V and 3 from J, leaving 21 bases between them. CDR3 loop: CASSLDGRGFSVYTEAFF. CDR3 nucleotides: TGTGCCAGCAGCTTGGATGGCAGGGGATTCTCGGTTTACACTGAAGCTTTCTTT. Looking up the rest from reference TRBV5-6 and TRBJ1-1 gives the full variable domain: DAGVTQSPTHLIKTRGQQVTLRCSPKSGHDTVSWYQQALGQGPQFIFQYYEEEERQRGNFPDRFSGHQFPNYSSELNVNALLLGDSALYLCASSLDGRGFSVYTEAFFGQGTRLTVV.

The rearrangement uses TRBV2 and TRBJ2-5, with 7 bases lining up with TRBD1. The V segment lost 4 bases and the J segment 2 bases; nucleotides outside the gene matches: 4. This CDR3 region has 14 residues. The germline V gene has CDR1 SNHLY and CDR2 FYNNEI. This chain's CDR3 is CASSVRQGQETQYF. The DNA for the CDR3 is TGTGCCAGCAGTGTCCGACAGGGACAAGAGACCCAGTACTTC.

The chain links TRBV5-6 to TRBJ2-1; 7 bases fit TRBD2. J was trimmed by 2 bases and V by 4 bases; bases with no gene match: 15. The CDR3 is made up of 18 amino acids. Germline CDR1 and CDR2: SGHDT and YYEEEE. CDR3 loop: CASSPPGLAVPAYNEQFF. The CDR3 DNA reads as TGTGCCAGCAGCCCGCCCGGGCTAGCGGTCCCGGCCTACAATGAGCAGTTCTTC.

V usage is TRBV5-5 and J usage is TRBJ1-5; TRBD1 agrees at 9 bases. The V gene's germline CDR1 is SGHKS and CDR2 YYEKEE (reference sequence). J was trimmed by 6 bases and V by 0 bases; bases with no gene match: 4. The CDR3 sequence is 15 residues long. The CDR3, as DNA: TGTGCCAGCAGCTTGGGCTACAGGGGGCGTCAGCCCCAGCATTTT. It codes for CASSLGYRGRQPQHF.

The chain combines TRBV11-2 with TRBJ2-1; 11 bases map to TRBD2. V trimming: 0 bases; J trimming: 9 bases; junction bases outside the gene matches: 4. Germline V gene lookup returns CDR1 SGHAT and CDR2 FQNNGV. The CDR3 loop spans 15 amino acids. The DNA of the CDR3 is TGTGCCAGCAGCTTAGAACTAGCGGGGGCGGGTGAGCAGTTCTTC. Its translation is CASSLELAGAGEQFF.

The genes are TRBV3-1 (or the pseudogene TRBV3-2) and TRBJ1-6; D not certain. V lost 3 bases and J lost 10, with 7 bases in between. The germline gives CDR1 LGHDT, CDR2 YNNKEL (reference sequence). The CDR3 has 12 residues. CDR3 DNA sequence: TGTGCCAGCAGCCAGGGAGAATCACCCCTCCACTTT. Amino acid sequence: CASSQGESPLHF.

V usage is TRBV19 and J usage is TRBJ1-5; possibly TRBD1 for D (6 bases). The CDR3 consists of 15 residues. Germline-derived CDR1 and CDR2 are LNHDA and SQIVND (reference sequence). The V end was cut by 4 bases, the J end by 7 bases, with 17 bases between. CDR3 loop: CASSRTRDTLQPQHF. Written as DNA, the CDR3 is TGTGCCAGTAGTAGAACCAGGGACACCCTACAGCCCCAGCATTTT. The full variable domain, rest sourced from reference TRBV19 and TRBJ1-5, is DGGITQSPKYLFRKEGQNVTLSCEQNLNHDAMYWYRQDPGQGLRLIYYSQIVNDFQKGDIAEGYSVSREKKESFPLTVTSAQKNPTAFYLCASSRTRDTLQPQHFGDGTRLSIL.

In its sample, this clone was seen a few times. This chain joins TRBV23-1 and TRBJ1-1, with D possibly being TRBD1 (5 bases). TRBV23-1 has ORF status, its function being uncertain. The CDR3 runs to 12 residues. V lost 11 bases and J 8 bases, leaving 18 bases between the germline ends. The CDR3 here is CAFNWGKSEAFF. The CDR3, as DNA: TGCGCCTTTAATTGGGGGAAGTCCGAAGCTTTCTTT.